The T cell receptor beta chain under discussion was sequenced for a study of T cell repertoires in cytomegalovirus infection. Study summary: TCR beta signatures that were public indicated CMV infection and matching HLA type.

Each CDR3 protein gets one entry after TCRdb re-called the reads with MiXCR. The sample carries roughly 630,000 distinct CDR3 sequences, 20% to 25% recorded once. V lost 8 bases and J lost 11, with 18 bases in between. The germline gives CDR1 LGHNA, CDR2 YNFKEQ. CDR3 length: 12 amino acids. For this clonotype: Its target is not known.

Study findings and constraints: HLA-C-restricted CMV clonotypes gave the most frequent clonotype in two of eight donors.

Sequenced sample: CD8+ T cells from PBMCs. The chain recombines TRBV4-2 with TRBJ1-1, with TRBD1 as a possible D gene (5 bases). This TCR derives from a human donor in good health (CMV status not recorded). Some clones in this sample may be carry-over from other donors' samples. CDR3 region: CASFSDGGEAFF. CDR3 coding DNA: TGTGCCAGCTTTTCCGACGGGGGGGAGGCTTTCTTT.